These 11 T cell receptor beta chains were sequenced from one sample in a study of a mutant IDH1 vaccine in newly diagnosed glioma. As for time point: baseline, week 1 (first vaccination visit). Treatment in this sample: pre-vaccination baseline after standard-of-care therapy. Sequenced by immunoSEQ multiplex PCR; TCRdb stores in-frame clones only, minus some. The sample has about 96,000 clones, around 80% seen once. The sample here was PBMCs, taken from a glioma patient treated with radiotherapy, temozolomide or both. The receptors shown here come from a man aged 40-50 years with glioma.

This chain joins TRBV12-5 and TRBJ2-7; D call uncertain. The germline V gene encodes CDR1 LGHNT and CDR2 FRNRAP. Trimming cost V 6 bases and J 7 bases, with 10 bases left between them. There are 11 residues in the CDR3. DNA for the CDR3: TGTGCTAGTGGCCCTGGTGGGGAGCAGTACTTC. This sequence encodes CASGPGGEQYF.

This clone was seen ten or more times. The rearrangement uses TRBV10-2 and TRBJ1-5, with 7 bases identical to TRBD1. The CDR3 spans 14 residues. Losses at the gene ends were 4 bases for V and 7 bases for J; bases not matched to a gene: 7. Germline V gene sequence: CDR1 WSHSY, CDR2 SAAADI. CDR3 DNA sequence: TGCGCCAGCAGTGTGTATTCAGGGGGGCAGCCCCAGCATTTT. Its protein is CASSVYSGGQPQHF.

The V and J genes are TRBV7-9 and TRBJ2-1; no clear D. CDR3 length equals 15 residues. Germline V gene sequence: CDR1 SEHNR, CDR2 FQNEAQ (reference sequence). V lost 4 bases, J lost 0 bases, and 10 bases lay in between. The CDR3 loop reads CASSSRTISYNEQFF. DNA of the CDR3: TGTGCCAGCAGCTCACGTACTATCTCCTACAATGAGCAGTTCTTC.

V usage is TRBV6-1 and J usage is TRBJ1-5; TRBD1 agrees at 9 bases. This CDR3 has 12 residues. The germline gives CDR1 MNHNS, CDR2 SASEGT. The trim removed 8 bases at V and 4 bases at J, leaving 0 bases unmatched. This chain's CDR3 is CASGTGNQPQHF. In nucleotides, the CDR3 is TGTGCCAGCGGGACAGGGAATCAGCCCCAGCATTTT.

Turning to this clone: The same CDR3 arises from other DNA sequences in this sample as well. The rearrangement joins TRBV15 to TRBJ1-4; TRBD1 might be the D (5 bases). Germline V CDR1 and CDR2: LNHNV, YYDKDF (reference sequence). The CDR3 spans 16 residues. V lost 0 bases to trimming and J lost 8 bases, with 16 bases between them. The chain's CDR3 is CATSRDGQGAWEKLFF. CDR3 coding DNA: TGTGCCACCAGCAGAGATGGACAAGGGGCCTGGGAAAAACTGTTTTTT.

This chain joins TRBV5-1 and TRBJ1-4; 8 nucleotides align to TRBD1. CDR3 size: 16 residues. With V trimmed by 3 bases and J by 7 bases, 11 bases remained unmatched. Looked up from germline, CDR1 is SGHRS and CDR2 is YFSETQ. The chain's CDR3 is CASSSPVTGAVEKLFF. CDR3 in DNA: TGCGCCAGCAGCTCCCCCGTGACAGGGGCCGTTGAAAAACTGTTTTTT.

This clone was picked up a small number of times. V usage is TRBV4-2 and J usage is TRBJ1-1; D not certain. Germline loops: CDR1 LGHNA, CDR2 YNFKEQ. Trimming took 0 bases from V and 0 from J, leaving 2 bases between them. The CDR3 extends over 13 amino acids. The CDR3 loop is CASSQEVNTEAFF. The CDR3 nucleotides read TGTGCCAGCAGCCAAGAAGTGAACACTGAAGCTTTCTTT.

The DNA of the CDR3 is TGCGCCAGCAGCCCGGCAAGAGGGGAGCTGTTTTTT. Translating gives CASSPARGELFF. The chain couples TRBV5-1 to TRBJ2-2; D unclear. The V end was cut by 4 bases, the J end by 8 bases, with 9 bases between. Germline V lookup: CDR1 SGHRS, CDR2 YFSETQ. This CDR3 region has 12 residues.

This clone has just one count. The chain joins TRBV2 to TRBJ2-5; 8 nucleotides align to TRBD1. The CDR3 extends over 15 amino acids. The V gene's germline CDR1 is SNHLY and CDR2 FYNNEI. Losses at the gene ends were 1 base for V and 5 bases for J; bases not matched to a gene: 6. CDR3 sequence reads: CASSEGQGAGETQYF. The CDR3 region has the DNA TGTGCCAGCAGTGAAGGGCAGGGGGCCGGGGAGACCCAGTACTTC.

This clone was observed a few times. The V and J genes are TRBV30 and TRBJ2-2; no reliable D call. V shed 0 bases and J shed 2 bases, with 10 bases lying between them. In germline, CDR1 is GTSNPN, CDR2 SVGIG (reference sequence). The CDR3 contains 15 residues. The DNA of the CDR3 is TGTGCCTGGAGTGTATTGGGCGGTAACACCGGGGAGCTGTTTTTT. Protein product: CAWSVLGGNTGELFF. Full variable domain (rest looked up from reference TRBV30 and TRBJ2-2): SQTIHQWPATLVQPVGSPLSLECTVEGTSNPNLYWYRQAAGRGLQLLFYSVGIGQISSEVPQNLSASRPQDRQFILSSKKLLLSDSGFYLCAWSVLGGNTGELFFGEGSRLTVL.

This clone has just a few counts. The chain has TRBV10-2 and TRBJ1-6, with D possibly matching TRBD1 (5 bases). Germline loops: CDR1 WSHSY, CDR2 SAAADI. The CDR3 spans 12 residues. The ends were cut back, 7 bases at V and 13 bases at J, with 14 bases in the middle. The CDR3 protein is CASTPRRQPLHF. DNA for the CDR3: TGCGCCAGCACCCCCCGGCGACAGCCCCTCCACTTT.